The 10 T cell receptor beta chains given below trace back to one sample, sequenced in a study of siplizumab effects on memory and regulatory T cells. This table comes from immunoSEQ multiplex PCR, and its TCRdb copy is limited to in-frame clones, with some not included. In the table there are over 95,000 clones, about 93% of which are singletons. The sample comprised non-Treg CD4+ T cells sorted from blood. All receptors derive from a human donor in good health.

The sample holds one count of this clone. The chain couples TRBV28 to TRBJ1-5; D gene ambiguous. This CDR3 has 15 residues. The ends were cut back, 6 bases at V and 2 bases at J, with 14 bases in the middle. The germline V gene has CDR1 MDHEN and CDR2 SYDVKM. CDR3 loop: CASRAKGAGNQPQHF. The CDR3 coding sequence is TGTGCCAGCAGGGCTAAGGGTGCCGGCAATCAGCCCCAGCATTTT. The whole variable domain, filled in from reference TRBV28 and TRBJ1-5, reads DVKVTQSSRYLVKRTGEKVFLECVQDMDHENMFWYRQDPGLGLRLIYFSYDVKMKEKGDIPEGYSVSREKKERFSLILESASTNQTSMYLCASRAKGAGNQPQHFGDGTRLSIL.

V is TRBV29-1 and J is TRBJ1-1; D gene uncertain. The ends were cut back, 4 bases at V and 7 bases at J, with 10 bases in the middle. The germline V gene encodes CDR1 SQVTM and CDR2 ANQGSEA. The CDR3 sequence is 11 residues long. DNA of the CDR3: TGCAGCGTTGCCGCCCCAGGTGAAGCTTTCTTT. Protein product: CSVAAPGEAFF.

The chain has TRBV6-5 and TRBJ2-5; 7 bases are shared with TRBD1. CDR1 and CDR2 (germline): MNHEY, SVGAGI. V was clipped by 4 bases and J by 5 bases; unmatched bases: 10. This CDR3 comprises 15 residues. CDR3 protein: CASSSPGQSLETQYF. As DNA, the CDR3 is TGTGCCAGCAGTTCCCCGGGACAGTCCCTGGAGACCCAGTACTTC.

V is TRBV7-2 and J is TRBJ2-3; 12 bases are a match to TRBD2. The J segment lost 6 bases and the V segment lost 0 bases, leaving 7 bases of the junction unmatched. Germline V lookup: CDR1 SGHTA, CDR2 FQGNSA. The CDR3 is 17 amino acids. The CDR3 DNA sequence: TGTGCCAGCAGCTTAGCGCCTAGCGGGGGGGTTGGGGATACGCAGTATTTT. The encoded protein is CASSLAPSGGVGDTQYF.

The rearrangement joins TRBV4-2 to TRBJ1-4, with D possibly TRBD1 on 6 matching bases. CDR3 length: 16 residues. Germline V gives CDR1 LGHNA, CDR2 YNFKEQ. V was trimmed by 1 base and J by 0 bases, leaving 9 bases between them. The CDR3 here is CASSQGRTATNEKLFF. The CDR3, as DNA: TGTGCCAGCAGCCAAGGGCGGACAGCAACTAATGAAAAACTGTTTTTT.

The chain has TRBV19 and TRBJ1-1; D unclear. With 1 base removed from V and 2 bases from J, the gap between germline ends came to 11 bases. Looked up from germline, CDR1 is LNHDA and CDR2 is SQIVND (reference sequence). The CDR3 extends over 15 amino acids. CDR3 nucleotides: TGTGCCAGTAGTATAGTAGGGCAGACAAACACTGAAGCTTTCTTT. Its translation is CASSIVGQTNTEAFF.

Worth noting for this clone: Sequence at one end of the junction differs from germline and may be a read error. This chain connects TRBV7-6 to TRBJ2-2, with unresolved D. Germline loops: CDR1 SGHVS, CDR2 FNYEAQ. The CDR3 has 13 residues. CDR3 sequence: CASSFSNSGELFF. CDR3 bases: TGTGCCAGCAGCTTCTCTAACAGCGGGGAGCTGTTTTTT.

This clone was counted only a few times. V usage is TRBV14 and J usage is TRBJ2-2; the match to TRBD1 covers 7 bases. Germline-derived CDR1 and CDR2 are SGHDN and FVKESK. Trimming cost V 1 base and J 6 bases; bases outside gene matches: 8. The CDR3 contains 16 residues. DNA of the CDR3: TGTGCCAGCAGCCAAGGACAGGGATTGCACGCCGGGGAGCTGTTTTTT. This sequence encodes CASSQGQGLHAGELFF.

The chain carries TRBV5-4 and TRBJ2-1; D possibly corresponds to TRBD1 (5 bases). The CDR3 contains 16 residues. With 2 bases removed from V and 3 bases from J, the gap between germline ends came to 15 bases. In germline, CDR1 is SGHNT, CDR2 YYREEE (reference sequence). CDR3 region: CASSLSGNLIYNEQFF. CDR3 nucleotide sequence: TGTGCCAGCAGCTTATCAGGGAACCTAATCTACAATGAGCAGTTCTTC.

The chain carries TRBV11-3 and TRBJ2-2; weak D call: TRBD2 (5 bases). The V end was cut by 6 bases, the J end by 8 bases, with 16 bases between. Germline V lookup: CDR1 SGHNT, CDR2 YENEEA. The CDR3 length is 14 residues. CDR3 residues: CASSRRLNMGELFF. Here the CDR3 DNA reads TGTGCCAGCAGTCGGAGACTAAATATGGGGGAGCTGTTTTTT.